This note documents a single T cell receptor (beta chain) sequence. What this receptor recognizes is not known. Base-call qualities are not available, and no considerably larger clone is one nucleotide away. Adults with ileal or ileocolonic Crohn's disease and an indication for ileocolonic resection were eligible for inclusion. Whole ileal mucosal biopsies were stored frozen at -80°C before DNA extraction. Genomic DNA was extracted from frozen whole biopsies with a TRizol-based method and quantified on a NanoDrop 2000 spectrophotometer. About 500 nanograms of biopsy DNA per sample were submitted for commercial TCRB immunosequencing. Adaptive Biotechnology amplified CDR3 regions from genomic DNA with a two-step multiplex PCR that controlled for amplification bias. The first PCR used primers for every V and J gene segment; the second PCR added barcodes and Illumina adapters. CDR3 libraries were sequenced using an Illumina instrument. Per the source publication's procedure: The analysis drew on both the pipelines supplied by the vendor and custom analysis of the raw data in R/Bioconductor running R version 3.3.0. Clonality, which ranges from 0 to 1, was calculated as the inverse of the normalised Shannon entropy across all productive clones. High-frequency clones were defined as the share of the repertoire taken up by the top 100 clones, keeping only clones that passed a 95% confidence test. Overlap between samples was measured with the Morisita-Horn index, while repertoire diversity was measured with the Simpson index. This immuneACCESS table, as held by TCRdb, lists in-frame sequences with V and J called but not all clones. Of the missing ones, under half trace to an unresolved V gene in checked studies; the others have no known cause. For V, J and clone size, that table is used; D and trimming come from the DNA. The table for this sample lists about 8,400 clones; 80% of them were counted only once. More than 10% of the sample is in the top ten clones.

The junction carries 20 bases between V and J, which are trimmed by 2 bases and 9 bases respectively. The CDR1 and CDR2 encoded by the germline V gene are SQVTM and ANQGSEA. Including the terminal cysteine and phenylalanine, the CDR3 comprises 15 residues. Left in the record is the CDR3 DNA by itself, 45 bases read in frame from the first base. This record comes from a study of T cell repertoires in ileal Crohn's disease (dated by TCRdb to the late 2010s). Broadly, across the study: The median duration of disease was approximately 7.9 years, and at the time of surgery 35% to 45% of patients were active smokers. The TCR repertoire was analysed in under 70 patients with Crohn's disease drawn from a prospective multicentre cohort. Every patient underwent surgery because of a complication, which was stricturing disease in around 60% of cases and penetrating disease in roughly 39%. Roughly half of the patients were given postoperative therapy, with 15 to 20 on anti-TNF agents and approximately 12 on thiopurines. The study was conducted in parallel with a multicentre cohort that was designed to identify predictors of early endoscopic recurrence following ileocolonic resection. The study sequenced 170 or so mucosal samples from 57 patients, taken at several locations on the surgical specimen and at postoperative endoscopy. Endoscopic postoperative recurrence was defined as a Rutgeerts score above i0. Paper-wide results and their limitations: Only a subgroup of patients, of unstated size, had their mucosal CD4 and CD8 T cells sorted and sequenced. Higher percentages of high-frequency clones at the time of surgery were linked to endoscopic recurrence, and every patient with clonality above 26.8% (18/57) had recurrence. More high-frequency clones were carried by sorted CD8 T cells than by CD4 T cells, suggesting that mucosal expansions were mainly CD8. Patients who were active smokers at surgery had a significantly higher proportion of clonal expansions than non-smokers (around 25% vs 18%, p=0.02).

The V and J segments used are TRBV29-1 and TRBJ2-4; the D segment cannot be called with confidence. The sequence came from an adult with Crohn's disease. Source material: ileal tissue. The CDR3 region: CSVEFTSLRTGIQYF. The DNA sequence reads TGCAGCGTTGAATTTACGAGCTTACGTACGGGCATTCAGTACTTC.